The 30 T cell receptor beta chains reported below all come from one sample, sequenced in a study of blood T cell repertoires in COVID-19. Repertoires were generated with immunoSEQ multiplex PCR, while TCRdb's copy carries only in-frame clones and drops some. In the table there are hundreds of thousands of clones, roughly 90% of which are singletons. Sequencing input: peripheral blood. These receptor sequences come from a man in his forties with acute or convalescent COVID-19.

J is TRBJ1-1 and V is TRBV6-5; 7 bases are a match to TRBD1. V lost 5 bases to trimming and J lost 3 bases; unmatched junction nucleotides: 6. There are 14 residues in the CDR3. Germline CDR1 reads MNHEY; CDR2 reads SVGAGI. The CDR3 is CASSQRGRHTEAFF. In DNA form, the CDR3 reads TGTGCCAGCAGTCAAAGGGGGCGCCACACTGAAGCTTTCTTT.

The genes are TRBV11-2 and TRBJ2-2, with a tentative D call TRBD2 (5 bases). The CDR3 spans 13 residues. Germline values: CDR1 SGHAT, CDR2 FQNNGV. V was pared by 5 bases and J by 6 bases, with 10 bases between. The CDR3 DNA is TGTGCCAGCAGCCTTGGACTCTCCGGGGAGCTGTTTTTT. It translates to CASSLGLSGELFF.

The rearrangement uses TRBV4-3 and TRBJ2-3, with a tentative D call TRBD2 (5 bases). V was shortened by 0 bases and J by 6 bases, with 13 bases between the two germline ends. Germline loops: CDR1 LGHNA, CDR2 YSLEER. The CDR3 is made up of 15 amino acids. CDR3 sequence (DNA): TGCGCCAGCAGCCAAGACTGGTCGTTAGCGGATACGCAGTATTTT. Protein: CASSQDWSLADTQYF.

The chain uses TRBV7-9 and TRBJ1-1; D possibly corresponds to TRBD1 (5 bases). The V gene lost 5 bases and the J gene lost 8 bases, with 15 bases spanning the gap. The CDR3 length is 13 residues. CDR1 is SEHNR, CDR2 FQNEAQ, per germline (reference sequence). The CDR3 spells CASSPTGPWEAFF. For the CDR3, the DNA is TGTGCCAGCAGCCCAACAGGACCTTGGGAAGCTTTCTTT.

The chain links TRBV7-2 to TRBJ2-5, with 9 bases that match TRBD2. Trimming cost V 0 bases and J 5 bases; bases outside gene matches: 1. The CDR3 is 14 amino acids. Germline V gives CDR1 SGHTA, CDR2 FQGNSA. The CDR3 sequence: CASSLARGGETQYF. DNA for the CDR3: TGTGCCAGCAGCTTAGCGCGGGGGGGGGAGACCCAGTACTTC.

This clone was recorded a few times. This chain links TRBV19 with TRBJ1-6; tentatively, D is TRBD1 (6 bases). Per germline, CDR1 LNHDA and CDR2 SQIVND (reference sequence). Trimming stripped 0 bases from V and 7 bases from J, with 10 bases between. The CDR3 runs 15 residues. CDR3 in amino acids: CASSIDHDRNSPLHF. Written as DNA, the CDR3 is TGTGCCAGTAGTATAGATCACGACAGGAATTCACCCCTCCACTTT.

The V call is TRBV9, the J call TRBJ1-3, with D perhaps TRBD1 (6 bases). Germline V gene lookup returns CDR1 SGDLS and CDR2 YYNGEE. The CDR3 extends over 15 amino acids. V shed 4 bases and J shed 1 base, with 12 bases lying between them. This CDR3 is CASSYQQGSGNTIYF. CDR3 nucleotides: TGTGCCAGCAGCTATCAACAGGGATCTGGAAACACCATATATTTT. The whole variable domain, filled in from reference TRBV9 and TRBJ1-3, reads DSGVTQTPKHLITATGQRVTLRCSPRSGDLSVYWYQQSLDQGLQFLIQYYNGEERAKGNILERFSAQQFPDLHSELNLSSLELGDSALYFCASSYQQGSGNTIYFGEGSWLTVV.

This rearrangement joins TRBV5-1 to TRBJ1-2; 8 bases align to TRBD1. Germline values: CDR1 SGHRS, CDR2 YFSETQ. This CDR3 region has 14 residues. J was trimmed by 7 bases and V by 4 bases; bases with no gene match: 9. CDR3 sequence: CASSQRQGKAGYTF. The CDR3 DNA reads TGCGCCAGCAGCCAACGACAGGGGAAGGCTGGCTACACCTTC.

This clone was seen once. CDR3 in amino acids: CASSQANGINSPLHF. The CDR3 bases are TGTGCCAGCAGCCAAGCAAACGGGATTAATTCACCCCTCCACTTT. The chain joins TRBV14 to TRBJ1-6; D call uncertain. The CDR3 is made up of 15 amino acids. V lost 1 base to trimming and J lost 6 bases, with 10 bases between them. Germline CDR1 SGHDN, CDR2 FVKESK.

The rearrangement links TRBV5-5 to TRBJ1-1; 10 nucleotides agree with TRBD1. The germline V gene encodes CDR1 SGHKS and CDR2 YYEKEE (reference sequence). CDR3 length: 17 residues. The V gene end was trimmed by 5 bases and the J gene end by 2 bases; junction bases not matched to a gene: 12. The CDR3 DNA reads TGTGCCAGCAGACGACTCGACAGGGGGCAAATTAACACTGAAGCTTTCTTT. It codes for CASRRLDRGQINTEAFF.

DNA of the CDR3: TGCAGCGTTGAAGAACGTTGGCAGGGTTCCTATGGCTACACCTTC. Translated, it gives CSVEERWQGSYGYTF. The chain is built from TRBV29-1 and TRBJ1-2; TRBD1 is a possible D gene (5 bases). Per the germline V gene, CDR1 is SQVTM and CDR2 is ANQGSEA. This CDR3 spans 15 amino acids. V lost 0 bases, J lost 4 bases, and 15 bases lay in between.

This clone was seen just once. The chain employs TRBV6-1 and TRBJ1-2; maybe TRBD1 (6 bases). The CDR3 loop spans 14 amino acids. Trimming removed 1 base from V and 7 bases from J, with 13 bases in between. Germline assignment: CDR1 MNHNS and CDR2 SASEGT. The CDR3 DNA is TGTGCCAGCAGTGAAGGACAGGAGCTCGGTGGCTACACCTTC. Protein product: CASSEGQELGGYTF.

The chain uses TRBV6-2 or TRBV6-3 and TRBJ2-4; 14 nucleotides agree with TRBD2. CDR3 size: 17 residues. Germline V lookup: CDR1 MNHEY, CDR2 SVGEGT. The V segment lost 6 bases and the J segment 4 bases; nucleotides outside the gene matches: 8. CDR3 sequence: CASSTRLAGGSKNIQYF. In DNA, the CDR3 is TGTGCCAGCAGCACTAGACTAGCGGGGGGGTCGAAAAACATTCAGTACTTC.

The V call is TRBV19, the J call TRBJ2-1; 11 positions agree with TRBD2. The CDR3 is 15 amino acids. Trimming at V came to 5 bases and at J to 5 bases, leaving 5 bases not matched to a gene. The V gene's germline CDR1 is LNHDA and CDR2 SQIVND (reference sequence). The CDR3 region is CASSLGTSGNNEQFF. In nucleotides, the CDR3 is TGTGCCAGTAGTCTCGGGACTAGCGGTAACAATGAGCAGTTCTTC.

The table lists this clone with a few counts. Other DNA sequences of this sample code for an identical CDR3. The genes are TRBV5-1 and TRBJ2-5, with D possibly being TRBD1 (7 bases). The CDR3 has 17 residues. CDR1 SGHRS and CDR2 YFSETQ come from the germline V gene. Trimming pared 0 bases from V and 2 bases from J, leaving 17 bases between. DNA of the CDR3: TGCGCCAGCAGCTTGGCTTATGCAGGGGGAGGACAAGAGACCCAGTACTTC. The encoded protein is CASSLAYAGGGQETQYF.

V is TRBV19 and J is TRBJ1-5; D is uncertain. Per the germline V gene, CDR1 is LNHDA and CDR2 is SQIVND (reference sequence). V lost 6 bases, J lost 2 bases, and 8 bases lay in between. The CDR3 spans 13 residues. In DNA, the CDR3 is TGTGCCAGTAGAGTGCAGGGCAATCAGCCCCAGCATTTT. It encodes CASRVQGNQPQHF.

This chain joins TRBV5-1 and TRBJ2-5; TRBD1 might be the D (6 bases). Looked up from germline, CDR1 is SGHRS and CDR2 is YFSETQ. This CDR3 has 14 amino acids. V dropped 2 bases and J dropped 3 bases, with 11 bases sitting between them. The DNA for the CDR3 is TGCGCCAGCAGCTTTGGACAGCTAGAAGAGACCCAGTACTTC. It codes for CASSFGQLEETQYF.

V is TRBV4-2 and J is TRBJ2-1, with 8 nucleotides matching TRBD2. J was trimmed by 8 bases and V by 4 bases; bases with no gene match: 13. Germline-derived CDR1 and CDR2 are LGHNA and YNFKEQ. CDR3 length: 16 amino acids. The CDR3 DNA is TGTGCCAGCAGCCTCTCGGGGGGGGAAGGTGGGGATGAGCAGTTCTTC. It codes for CASSLSGGEGGDEQFF.

This chain connects TRBV7-2 to TRBJ1-3; 8 bases are a match to TRBD1. The CDR3 contains 15 residues. In germline, CDR1 is SGHTA, CDR2 FQGNSA. The V gene end was trimmed by 5 bases and the J gene end by 8 bases; junction bases not matched to a gene: 11. The chain's CDR3 is CASSRRTGRLHTIYF. The CDR3 DNA reads TGTGCCAGCAGCAGGCGGACAGGGAGGTTGCACACCATATATTTT.

The rearrangement uses TRBV5-1 and TRBJ1-5; D gene ambiguous. The V gene's germline CDR1 is SGHRS and CDR2 YFSETQ. Trimming took off 0 bases at V and 0 bases at J, with 10 bases between the two ends. CDR3 length: 16 residues. The CDR3 is CASSLDPGNSNQPQHF. The CDR3, as DNA: TGCGCCAGCAGCTTGGATCCGGGGAATAGCAATCAGCCCCAGCATTTT.

The gene calls are TRBV7-2 and TRBJ2-7; TRBD2 matches at 12 bases. This CDR3 comprises 14 residues. With 4 bases clipped from V and 4 bases from J, the junction kept 2 bases outside the gene matches. Germline CDR1 is SGHTA and CDR2 is FQGNSA. The CDR3 DNA reads TGTGCCAGCAGCTCTAGCGGGGGGGCTTACGAGCAGTACTTC. It translates to CASSSSGGAYEQYF.

The chain combines TRBV27 with TRBJ1-2, with D perhaps TRBD1 (6 bases). Looked up from germline, CDR1 is MNHEY and CDR2 is SMNVEV (reference sequence). V lost 3 bases to trimming and J lost 4 bases, with 9 bases between them. The length of the CDR3 is 13 residues. The CDR3 reads CASSFQGSYGYTF. CDR3 DNA sequence: TGTGCCAGCAGTTTTCAGGGGTCCTATGGCTACACCTTC.

This clone has just one count. The CDR3 DNA reads as TGTGCCAGCAGTTTATCCCGGACTCACGAGCAGTACTTC. Its protein product is CASSLSRTHEQYF. The chain recombines TRBV27 with TRBJ2-7; D perhaps matches TRBD2 (5 bases). Germline values: CDR1 MNHEY, CDR2 SMNVEV (reference sequence). V was trimmed by 0 bases and J by 5 bases, leaving 8 bases between them. This CDR3 region has 13 residues.

This chain joins TRBV27 and TRBJ2-6; 7 nucleotides align to TRBD1. The J segment lost 2 bases and the V segment lost 6 bases, leaving 1 base of the junction unmatched. This CDR3 comprises 14 residues. From germline, CDR1 is MNHEY and CDR2 SMNVEV (reference sequence). This chain's CDR3 is CASRTGAGANVLTF. In nucleotides, the CDR3 is TGTGCCAGCAGAACAGGGGCTGGGGCCAACGTCCTGACTTTC.

The J gene is TRBJ1-1, the V gene TRBV5-4; tentative D call: TRBD1 (5 bases). The V gene's germline CDR1 is SGHNT and CDR2 YYREEE (reference sequence). V shed 2 bases and J shed 2 bases, with 10 bases lying between them. There are 14 residues in the CDR3. CDR3 residues: CASSFQGGNTEAFF. The CDR3 region has the DNA TGTGCCAGCAGCTTCCAGGGTGGAAACACTGAAGCTTTCTTT.

This chain joins TRBV4-3 and TRBJ2-7; a possible D gene is TRBD2 (6 bases). Germline CDR1 LGHNA, CDR2 YSLEER. Trimming pared 0 bases from V and 0 bases from J, leaving 9 bases between. The CDR3 is made up of 15 amino acids. In DNA form, the CDR3 reads TGCGCCAGCAGCCAAGACTGGGACTCCTCCTACGAGCAGTACTTC. Translated, it gives CASSQDWDSSYEQYF.

This rearrangement joins TRBV27 to TRBJ2-7; D perhaps matches TRBD1 (5 bases). The CDR3 consists of 13 residues. Trimming cost V 5 bases and J 2 bases, with 10 bases left between them. Germline-derived CDR1 and CDR2 are MNHEY and SMNVEV (reference sequence). CDR3 region: CASSPGHTYEQYF. CDR3 coding DNA: TGTGCCAGCAGTCCCGGACATACCTACGAGCAGTACTTC.

In this sample, this clone turned up a few times. The chain recombines TRBV15 with TRBJ1-1, with 9 bases lining up with TRBD1. CDR1 and CDR2 from the germline V gene are LNHNV and YYDKDF (reference sequence). J gave up 10 bases and V 0 bases, and 6 bases lay outside the gene matches. CDR3 size: 14 residues. The CDR3 DNA reads as TGTGCCACCAGCAGAGAGGGACAGGGTCATCTAGCTTTCTTT. Translated, it gives CATSREGQGHLAFF.

J is TRBJ2-7 and V is TRBV7-2, with a weak D call TRBD2 (7 bases). The V and J ends lost 5 bases and 9 bases respectively, with 14 bases between them. CDR3 length equals 12 residues. The V gene's germline CDR1 is SGHTA and CDR2 FQGNSA. The CDR3 is CASSPRGGPQYF. Here the CDR3 DNA reads TGTGCCAGCAGCCCGAGGGGGGGACCGCAGTACTTC.

The chain carries TRBV27 and TRBJ1-2; 7 bases match TRBD1. The CDR3 is 15 residues long. Per germline, CDR1 MNHEY and CDR2 SMNVEV (reference sequence). V lost 3 bases and J lost 4; bases outside the gene matches: 8. CDR3 nucleotide sequence: TGTGCCAGCAGTTTCTCCGGGACAGCTATCTATGGCTACACCTTC. Translating gives CASSFSGTAIYGYTF.